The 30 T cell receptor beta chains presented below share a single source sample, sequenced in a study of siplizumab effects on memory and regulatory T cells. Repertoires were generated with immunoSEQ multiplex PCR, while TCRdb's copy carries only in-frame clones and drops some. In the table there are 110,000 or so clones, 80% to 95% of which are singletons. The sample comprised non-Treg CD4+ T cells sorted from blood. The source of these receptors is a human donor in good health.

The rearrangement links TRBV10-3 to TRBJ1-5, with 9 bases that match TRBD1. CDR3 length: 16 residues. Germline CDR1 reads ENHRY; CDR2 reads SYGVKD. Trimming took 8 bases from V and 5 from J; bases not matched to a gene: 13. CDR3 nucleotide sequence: TGTGCCATCTCTCCACAGGGGGCAGGGTGGGATCAGCCCCAGCATTTT. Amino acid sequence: CAISPQGAGWDQPQHF.

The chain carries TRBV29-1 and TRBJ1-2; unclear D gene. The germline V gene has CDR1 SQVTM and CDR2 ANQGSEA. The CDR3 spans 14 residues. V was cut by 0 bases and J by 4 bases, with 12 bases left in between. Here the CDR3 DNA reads TGCAGCGTTGAAGATCAGGCAGTTGGCTATGGCTACACCTTC. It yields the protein CSVEDQAVGYGYTF.

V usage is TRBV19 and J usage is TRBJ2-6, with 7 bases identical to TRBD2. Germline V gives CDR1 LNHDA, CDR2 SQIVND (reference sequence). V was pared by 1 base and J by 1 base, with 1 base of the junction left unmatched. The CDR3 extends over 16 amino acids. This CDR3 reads CASSIGEGSGANVLTF. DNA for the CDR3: TGTGCCAGTAGTATAGGGGAGGGATCTGGGGCCAACGTCCTGACTTTC.

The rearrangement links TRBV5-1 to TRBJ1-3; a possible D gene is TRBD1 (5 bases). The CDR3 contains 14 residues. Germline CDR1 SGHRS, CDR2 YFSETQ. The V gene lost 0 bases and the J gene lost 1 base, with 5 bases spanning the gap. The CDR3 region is CASSLGQSGNTIYF. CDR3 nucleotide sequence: TGCGCCAGCAGCTTGGGACAGTCTGGAAACACCATATATTTT.

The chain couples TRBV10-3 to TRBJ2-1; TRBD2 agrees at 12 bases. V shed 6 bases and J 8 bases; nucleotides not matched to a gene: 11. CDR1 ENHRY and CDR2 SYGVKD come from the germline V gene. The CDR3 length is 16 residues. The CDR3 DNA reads TGTGCCATCAGCCCTAGCGGGGGGGCTAATGGGTATGAGCAGTTCTTC. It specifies CAISPSGGANGYEQFF.

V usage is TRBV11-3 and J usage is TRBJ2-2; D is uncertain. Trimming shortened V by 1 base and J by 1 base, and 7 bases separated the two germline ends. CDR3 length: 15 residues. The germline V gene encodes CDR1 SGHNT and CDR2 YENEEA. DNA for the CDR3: TGTGCCAGCAGCTTAGGGGCGGTGAACACCGGGGAGCTGTTTTTT. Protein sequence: CASSLGAVNTGELFF. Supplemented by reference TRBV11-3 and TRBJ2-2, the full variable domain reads EAGVVQSPRYKIIEKKQPVAFWCNPISGHNTLYWYLQNLGQGPELLIRYENEEAVDDSQLPKDRFSAERLKGVDSTLKIQPAELGDSAVYLCASSLGAVNTGELFFGEGSRLTVL.

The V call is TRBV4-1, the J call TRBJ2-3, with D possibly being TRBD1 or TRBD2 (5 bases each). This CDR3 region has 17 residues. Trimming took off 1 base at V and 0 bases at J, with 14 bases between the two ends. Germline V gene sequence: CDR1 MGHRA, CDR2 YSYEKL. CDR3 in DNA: TGCGCCAGCAGCCAAGTGGGGACGGCCGTTAGCACAGATACGCAGTATTTT. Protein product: CASSQVGTAVSTDTQYF.

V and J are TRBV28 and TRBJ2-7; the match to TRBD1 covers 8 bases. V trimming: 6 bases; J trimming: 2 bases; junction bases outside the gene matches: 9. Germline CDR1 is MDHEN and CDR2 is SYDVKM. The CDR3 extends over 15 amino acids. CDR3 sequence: CASSLGQGATYEQYF. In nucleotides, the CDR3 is TGTGCCAGCAGCCTTGGACAGGGCGCAACCTACGAGCAGTACTTC.

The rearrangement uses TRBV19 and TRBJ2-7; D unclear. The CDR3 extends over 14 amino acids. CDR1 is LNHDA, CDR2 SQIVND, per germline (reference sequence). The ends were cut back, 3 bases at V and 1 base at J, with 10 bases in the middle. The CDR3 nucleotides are TGTGCCAGTAGTATTCTGTACGGGTCCTACGAGCAGTACTTC. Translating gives CASSILYGSYEQYF.

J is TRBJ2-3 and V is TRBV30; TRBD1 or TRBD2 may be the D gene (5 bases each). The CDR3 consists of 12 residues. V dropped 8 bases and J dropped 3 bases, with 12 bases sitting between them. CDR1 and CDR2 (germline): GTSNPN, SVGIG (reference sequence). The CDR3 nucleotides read TGTGCCCGTAAAGAGGGGACAGATACGCAGTATTTT. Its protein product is CARKEGTDTQYF.

Here the CDR3 DNA reads TGTGCCAGCAGCGCCAGCGGGGGGGCCACAGATACGCAGTATTTT. Translated, it gives CASSASGGATDTQYF. This chain connects TRBV9 to TRBJ2-3; the match to TRBD2 covers 10 bases. The CDR3 length is 15 residues. Per the germline V gene, CDR1 is SGDLS and CDR2 is YYNGEE. Trimming took 3 bases from V and 2 from J; bases not matched to a gene: 3. Supplemented by reference TRBV9 and TRBJ2-3, the full variable domain reads DSGVTQTPKHLITATGQRVTLRCSPRSGDLSVYWYQQSLDQGLQFLIQYYNGEERAKGNILERFSAQQFPDLHSELNLSSLELGDSALYFCASSASGGATDTQYFGPGTRLTVL.

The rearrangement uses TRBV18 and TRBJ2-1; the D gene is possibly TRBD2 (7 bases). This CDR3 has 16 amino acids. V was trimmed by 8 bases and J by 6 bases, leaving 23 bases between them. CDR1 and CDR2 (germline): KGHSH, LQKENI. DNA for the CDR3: TGTGCCAGCACAGCCCCAGGAAGGGGGGGCCCCAATGAGCAGTTCTTC. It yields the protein CASTAPGRGGPNEQFF.

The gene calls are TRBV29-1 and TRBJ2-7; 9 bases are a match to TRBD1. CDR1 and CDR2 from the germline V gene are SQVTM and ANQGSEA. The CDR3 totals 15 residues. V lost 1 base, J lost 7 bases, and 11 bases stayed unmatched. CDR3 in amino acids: CSVEARTGDSREQYF. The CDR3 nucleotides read TGCAGCGTTGAAGCCCGGACAGGGGATTCGAGGGAGCAGTACTTC.

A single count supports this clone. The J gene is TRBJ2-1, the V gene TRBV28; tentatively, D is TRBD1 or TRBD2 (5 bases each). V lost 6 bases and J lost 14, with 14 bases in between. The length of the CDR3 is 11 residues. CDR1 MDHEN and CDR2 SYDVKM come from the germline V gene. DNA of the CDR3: TGTGCCAGCAGCGTAGGGACGGAGAAGTTCTTC. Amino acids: CASSVGTEKFF. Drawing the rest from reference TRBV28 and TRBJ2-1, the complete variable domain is DVKVTQSSRYLVKRTGEKVFLECVQDMDHENMFWYRQDPGLGLRLIYFSYDVKMKEKGDIPEGYSVSREKKERFSLILESASTNQTSMYLCASSVGTEKFFGPGTRLTVL.

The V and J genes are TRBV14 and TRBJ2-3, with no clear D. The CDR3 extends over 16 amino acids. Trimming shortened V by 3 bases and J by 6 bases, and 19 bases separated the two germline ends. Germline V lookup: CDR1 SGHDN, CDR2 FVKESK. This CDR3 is CASSHHIGFPGDTQYF. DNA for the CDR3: TGTGCCAGCAGCCACCATATCGGGTTCCCAGGTGATACGCAGTATTTT.

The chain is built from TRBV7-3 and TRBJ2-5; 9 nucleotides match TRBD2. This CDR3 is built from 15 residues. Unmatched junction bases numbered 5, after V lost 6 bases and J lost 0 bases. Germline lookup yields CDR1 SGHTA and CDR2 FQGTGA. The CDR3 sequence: CASSAAGGYQETQYF. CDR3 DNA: TGTGCCAGCAGTGCGGCGGGGGGGTACCAAGAGACCCAGTACTTC.

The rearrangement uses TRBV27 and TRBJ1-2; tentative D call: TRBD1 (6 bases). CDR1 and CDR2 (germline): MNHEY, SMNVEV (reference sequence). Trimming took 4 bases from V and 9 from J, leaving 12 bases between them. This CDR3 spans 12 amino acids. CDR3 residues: CASSSPRGSYTF. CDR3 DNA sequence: TGTGCCAGCAGTTCCCCCAGGGGAAGCTACACCTTC.

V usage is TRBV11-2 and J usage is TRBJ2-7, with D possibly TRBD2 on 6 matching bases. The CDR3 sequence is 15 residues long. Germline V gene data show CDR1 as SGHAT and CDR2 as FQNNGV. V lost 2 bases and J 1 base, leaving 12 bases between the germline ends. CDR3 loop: CASSLLGGVSYEQYF. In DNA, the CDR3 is TGTGCCAGCAGCTTACTCGGGGGAGTGTCCTACGAGCAGTACTTC. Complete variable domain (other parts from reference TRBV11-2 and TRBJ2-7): EAGVAQSPRYKIIEKRQSVAFWCNPISGHATLYWYQQILGQGPKLLIQFQNNGVVDDSQLPKDRFSAERLKGVDSTLKIQPAKLEDSAVYLCASSLLGGVSYEQYFGPGTRLTVT.

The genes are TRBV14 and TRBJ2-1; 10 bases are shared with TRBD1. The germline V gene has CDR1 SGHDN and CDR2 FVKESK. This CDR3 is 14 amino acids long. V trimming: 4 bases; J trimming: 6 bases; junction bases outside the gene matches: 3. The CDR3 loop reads CASSPRTGGNEQFF. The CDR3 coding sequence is TGTGCCAGCAGCCCCCGGACAGGGGGCAATGAGCAGTTCTTC.

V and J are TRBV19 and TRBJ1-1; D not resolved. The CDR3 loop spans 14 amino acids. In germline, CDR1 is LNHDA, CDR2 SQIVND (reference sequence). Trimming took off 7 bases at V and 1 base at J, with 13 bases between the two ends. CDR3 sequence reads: CASTQNTANTEAFF. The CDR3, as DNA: TGTGCCAGTACTCAGAACACAGCGAACACTGAAGCTTTCTTT.

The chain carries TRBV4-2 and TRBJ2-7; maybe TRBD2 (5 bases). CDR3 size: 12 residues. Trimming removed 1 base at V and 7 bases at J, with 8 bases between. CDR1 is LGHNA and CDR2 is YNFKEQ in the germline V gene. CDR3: CASSQVEEEQYF. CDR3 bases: TGTGCCAGCAGCCAAGTGGAGGAAGAGCAGTACTTC.

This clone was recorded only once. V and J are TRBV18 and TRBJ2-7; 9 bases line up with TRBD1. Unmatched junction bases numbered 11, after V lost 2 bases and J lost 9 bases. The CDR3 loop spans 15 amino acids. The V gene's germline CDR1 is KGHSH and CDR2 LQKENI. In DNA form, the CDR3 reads TGTGCCAGCTCACCATGGGACAGGGTGACCCCTGTGCAGTACTTC. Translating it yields CASSPWDRVTPVQYF.

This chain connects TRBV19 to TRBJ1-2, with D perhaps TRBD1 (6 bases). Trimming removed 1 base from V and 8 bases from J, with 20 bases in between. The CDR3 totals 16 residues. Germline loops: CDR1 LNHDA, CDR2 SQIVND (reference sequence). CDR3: CASSIAGQKLREGYTF. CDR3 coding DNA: TGTGCCAGTAGTATAGCGGGACAAAAACTCCGGGAAGGCTACACCTTC. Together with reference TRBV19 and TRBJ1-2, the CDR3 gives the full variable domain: DGGITQSPKYLFRKEGQNVTLSCEQNLNHDAMYWYRQDPGQGLRLIYYSQIVNDFQKGDIAEGYSVSREKKESFPLTVTSAQKNPTAFYLCASSIAGQKLREGYTFGSGTRLTVV.

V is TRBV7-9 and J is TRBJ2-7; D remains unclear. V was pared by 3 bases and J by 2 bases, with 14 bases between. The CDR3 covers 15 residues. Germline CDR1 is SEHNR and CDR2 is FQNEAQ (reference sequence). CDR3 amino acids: CASSFSLGPTYEQYF. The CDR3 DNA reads TGTGCCAGCAGCTTTTCGTTGGGTCCGACCTACGAGCAGTACTTC.

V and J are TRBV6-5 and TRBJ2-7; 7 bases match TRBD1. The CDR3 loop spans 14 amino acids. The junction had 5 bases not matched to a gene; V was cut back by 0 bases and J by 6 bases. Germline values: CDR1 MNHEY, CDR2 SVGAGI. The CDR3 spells CASSYSQTGFEQYF. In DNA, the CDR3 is TGTGCCAGCAGTTACTCACAGACAGGGTTCGAGCAGTACTTC.

This CDR3 is CASSKRAGTSTTDTQYF. The CDR3 nucleotides are TGTGCCAGCAGCAAACGTGCTGGGACTAGCACCACAGATACGCAGTATTTT. This chain links TRBV21-1 with TRBJ2-3; the table's D gene call, TRBD2, was not cross checked with the DNA. TRBV21-1 is listed as a pseudogene. The CDR3 contains 17 residues.

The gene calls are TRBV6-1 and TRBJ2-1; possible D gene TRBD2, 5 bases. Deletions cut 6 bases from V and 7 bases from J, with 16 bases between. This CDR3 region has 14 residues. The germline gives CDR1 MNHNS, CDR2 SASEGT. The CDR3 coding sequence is TGTGCCAGCAGGGCCGGGATTGTTTTAAATGAGCAGTTCTTC. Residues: CASRAGIVLNEQFF.

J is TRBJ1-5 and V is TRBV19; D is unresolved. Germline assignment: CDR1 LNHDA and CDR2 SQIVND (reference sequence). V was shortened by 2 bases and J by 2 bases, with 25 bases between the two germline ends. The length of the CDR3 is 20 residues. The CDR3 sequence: CASSITAGSIRTRGNQPQHF. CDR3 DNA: TGTGCCAGTAGTATAACTGCGGGGTCTATACGGACTCGGGGCAATCAGCCCCAGCATTTT.

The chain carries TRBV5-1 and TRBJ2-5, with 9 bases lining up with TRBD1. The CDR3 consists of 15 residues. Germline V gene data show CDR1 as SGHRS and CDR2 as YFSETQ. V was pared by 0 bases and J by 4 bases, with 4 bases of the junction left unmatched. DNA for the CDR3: TGCGCCAGCAGCTTGGAAGGACAGGGGACAGAGACCCAGTACTTC. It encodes CASSLEGQGTETQYF.

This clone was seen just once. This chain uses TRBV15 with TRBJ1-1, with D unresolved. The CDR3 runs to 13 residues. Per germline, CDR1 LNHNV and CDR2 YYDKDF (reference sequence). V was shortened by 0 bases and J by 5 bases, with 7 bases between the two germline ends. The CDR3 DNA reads TGTGCCACCAGCAGAGATCTTGGTACTGAAGCTTTCTTT. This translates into CATSRDLGTEAFF.